This paragraph covers one T cell receptor (beta chain) sequence. TCRdb redid the calling of the RT-PCR reads with MiXCR, one entry per CDR3 protein. Altogether about 680,000 distinct CDR3 sequences are present, 12% to 15% being singletons, with the ten largest covering 3.6%. The V gene end was trimmed by 4 bases and the J gene end by 4 bases; junction bases not matched to a gene: 7. Germline CDR1 is SEHNR and CDR2 is FQNEAQ (reference sequence). The CDR3 totals 15 residues. The chain couples TRBV7-9 to TRBJ2-3; the match to TRBD2 covers 8 bases. The TCR originated in a female donor in good health, serving as a healthy control. Sequenced sample: memory CD4+ T cells from blood. DNA for the CDR3: TGTGCCAGCAGCTCCCAGCGGGAGCGGGCAGATACGCAGTATTTT. Protein: CASSSQRERADTQYF.